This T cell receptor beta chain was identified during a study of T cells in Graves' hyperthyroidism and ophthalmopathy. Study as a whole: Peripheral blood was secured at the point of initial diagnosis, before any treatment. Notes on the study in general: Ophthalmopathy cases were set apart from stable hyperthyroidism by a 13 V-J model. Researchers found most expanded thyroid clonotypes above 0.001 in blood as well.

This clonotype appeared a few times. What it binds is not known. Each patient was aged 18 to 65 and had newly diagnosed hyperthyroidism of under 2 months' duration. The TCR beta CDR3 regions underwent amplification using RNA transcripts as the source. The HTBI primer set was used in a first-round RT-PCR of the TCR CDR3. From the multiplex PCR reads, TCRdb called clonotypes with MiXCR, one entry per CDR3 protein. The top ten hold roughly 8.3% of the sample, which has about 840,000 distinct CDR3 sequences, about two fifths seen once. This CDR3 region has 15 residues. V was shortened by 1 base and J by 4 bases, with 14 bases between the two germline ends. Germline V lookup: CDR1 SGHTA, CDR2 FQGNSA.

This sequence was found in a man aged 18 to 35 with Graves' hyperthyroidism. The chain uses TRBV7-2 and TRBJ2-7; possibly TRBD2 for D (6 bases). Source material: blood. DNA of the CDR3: TGTGCCAGCAGCTTAGTTGGCGGGGAAACTTACGAGCAGTACTTC. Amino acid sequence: CASSLVGGETYEQYF.